Below, one T cell receptor (beta chain) is given with its context. The source of the sample is a study of T cells of healthy individuals. Via MiXCR, TCRdb re-called the 5' RACE reads, giving one row per CDR3 protein. The sample includes 100,000 or so distinct CDR3 sequences, under 20% seen only once; the top ten take 6% to 8%. The germline gives CDR1 SGHRS, CDR2 YFSETQ. The CDR3 consists of 14 residues. With 0 bases clipped from V and 3 bases from J, the junction kept 3 bases outside the gene matches. The origin of this receptor is a human donor in good health. The chain employs TRBV5-1 and TRBJ2-7, with 7 bases that match TRBD1. Here the CDR3 DNA reads TGCGCCAGCAGCTTGGCGGGACAGAACTACGAGCAGTACTTC. Amino acids: CASSLAGQNYEQYF. The whole variable domain, remainder taken from reference TRBV5-1 and TRBJ2-7, is KAGVTQTPRYLIKTRGQQVTLSCSPISGHRSVSWYQQTPGQGLQFLFEYFSETQRNKGNFPGRFSGRQFSNSRSEMNVSTLELGDSALYLCASSLAGQNYEQYFGPGTRLTVT.